These 27 T cell receptor beta chains were sequenced from one sample in a study of molecular identifiers for immune sequencing clone quantification (dated by TCRdb to between 2018 and 2020). Receptors were amplified or captured by PCR. Sequencer: Illumina HiSeq 4000. The public reads were run again by TCRdb, first through fastp at Q25 and then through MiXCR, and only productive beta chains were kept. For every CDR3 protein sequence, its rows merge into one entry that carries the most common genes and DNA. Present in this sample are about 640,000 distinct CDR3 sequences, less than 20% of which were seen just once. The ten largest clones capture 0.75% to 0.95% of the sample. The material sequenced was naive CD8+ T cells from blood, with Jurkat cell RNA spiked in. Reading the label with the study, this specimen's cell subset or site is: FACS-sorted CD8+CD4-CCR7+CD45RA+ naive T cells. All receptors derive from a human donor in good health. Some libraries in this study had Jurkat cell RNA spiked in.

This clonotype was detected many times. CDR3 region: CASSPRPGTLSYEQYF. CDR3 DNA: TGTGCCAGCAGCCCCCGCCCAGGTACCCTCTCCTACGAGCAGTACTTC. The genes are TRBV11-2 and TRBJ2-7; D is uncertain. Trimming pared 5 bases from V and 0 bases from J, leaving 17 bases between. This CDR3 is 16 amino acids long. Germline loops: CDR1 SGHAT, CDR2 FQNNGV.

The table lists this clonotype with many counts. This chain links TRBV3-1 with TRBJ2-7, with 11 bases aligning to TRBD2. The V gene end was trimmed by 3 bases and the J gene end by 4 bases; junction bases not matched to a gene: 8. The CDR3 runs 16 residues. Germline V gene sequence: CDR1 LGHDT, CDR2 YNNKEL (reference sequence). The CDR3 coding sequence is TGTGCCAGCAGCCAGTCCGGGACTAGCGGACGATACGAGCAGTACTTC. Protein product: CASSQSGTSGRYEQYF.

This chain uses TRBV11-2 with TRBJ2-1; D remains unclear. Looked up from germline, CDR1 is SGHAT and CDR2 is FQNNGV. CDR3 size: 14 residues. Trimming took 5 bases from V and 1 from J, leaving 9 bases between them. The CDR3 DNA reads TGTGCCAGCAGCCCTGCGCCTTCCTACAATGAGCAGTTCTTC. This translates into CASSPAPSYNEQFF.

This chain links TRBV6-5 with TRBJ2-1; D is unclear. Trimming shortened V by 8 bases and J by 5 bases, and 16 bases separated the two germline ends. Germline V gene sequence: CDR1 MNHEY, CDR2 SVGAGI. The CDR3 extends over 14 amino acids. The CDR3 reads CASSIAEHNNEQFF. The CDR3 region has the DNA TGTGCCAGCTCGATTGCGGAGCATAACAATGAGCAGTTCTTC.

This clonotype was seen ten or more times. The chain links TRBV14 to TRBJ1-1, with D possibly being TRBD1 (6 bases). Germline CDR1 and CDR2: SGHDN and FVKESK. CDR3 length: 15 amino acids. The V end lost 3 bases, the J end lost 2 bases, and 13 bases lay between the germline ends. The DNA of the CDR3 is TGTGCCAGCAGCCAGTGGGACAACCCAAACACTGAAGCTTTCTTT. Residues: CASSQWDNPNTEAFF.

This clonotype was counted at least ten times. J is TRBJ2-5 and V is TRBV30, with 8 bases that match TRBD1. The CDR3 covers 14 residues. Germline lookup yields CDR1 GTSNPN and CDR2 SVGIG (reference sequence). J lost 4 bases, V lost 0 bases, and 4 bases had no gene match. CDR3 amino acids: CAWSVQGGVETQYF. CDR3 sequence (DNA): TGTGCCTGGAGTGTACAGGGGGGAGTAGAGACCCAGTACTTC.

The table lists this clonotype with many counts. The chain recombines TRBV5-6 with TRBJ2-3; 8 nucleotides match TRBD1. CDR1 and CDR2 from the germline V gene are SGHDT and YYEEEE. The trim removed 2 bases at V and 10 bases at J, leaving 3 bases unmatched. The CDR3 runs 12 residues. The CDR3 loop reads CASSFQGAAQYF. Here the CDR3 DNA reads TGTGCCAGCAGCTTTCAGGGGGCCGCGCAGTATTTT.

This clonotype was detected many times. This chain joins TRBV4-1 and TRBJ2-7; 9 bases are a match to TRBD1. The CDR3 contains 14 residues. The ends lost 3 bases at V and 5 bases at J; junction bases unmatched: 5. Germline lookup yields CDR1 MGHRA and CDR2 YSYEKL. CDR3 nucleotide sequence: TGCGCCAGCAGCCACGGACAGGGGACCGACGAGCAGTACTTC. Its translation is CASSHGQGTDEQYF.

This clonotype was seen repeatedly, ten times or more. V and J are TRBV7-3 and TRBJ2-1; tentatively, D is TRBD2 (5 bases). CDR1 is SGHTA, CDR2 FQGTGA, per germline. Trimming took off 5 bases at V and 7 bases at J, with 18 bases between the two ends. The CDR3 is 15 amino acids. Written as DNA, the CDR3 is TGTGCCAGCAGCCTAGGGAGAAATACAGAGAATGAGCAGTTCTTC. Amino acid sequence: CASSLGRNTENEQFF.

About this clonotype itself: A much larger clone is a single base away; this may be a read error. The chain couples TRBV12-3 or TRBV12-4 to TRBJ2-7; D gene unclear. V was shortened by 7 bases and J by 6 bases, with 19 bases between the two germline ends. This CDR3 is built from 14 residues. The CDR3 nucleotides are TGTGCCAGCATGATATTGGGAAACTCGGGCGAGCAGTACTTC. Translation gives CASMILGNSGEQYF.

This chain links TRBV28 with TRBJ2-3; weak D call: TRBD1 (6 bases). The V and J ends lost 3 bases and 2 bases respectively, with 18 bases between them. CDR1 and CDR2 (germline): MDHEN, SYDVKM. The CDR3 consists of 17 residues. CDR3 sequence: CASSFHGQWDNTDTQYF. For the CDR3, the DNA is TGTGCCAGCAGTTTCCATGGACAGTGGGATAACACAGATACGCAGTATTTT.

This clonotype was counted at least ten times. V is TRBV7-2 and J is TRBJ2-7; tentatively, D is TRBD1 (5 bases). The V gene lost 1 base and the J gene lost 7 bases, with 14 bases spanning the gap. The germline V gene encodes CDR1 SGHTA and CDR2 FQGNSA. CDR3 size: 14 residues. DNA of the CDR3: TGTGCCAGCAGCTTAGTTGCAGGGAAAGAGGAGCAGTACTTC. Protein product: CASSLVAGKEEQYF. The complete variable domain, with remaining parts taken from reference TRBV7-2 and TRBJ2-7, reads GAGVSQSPSNKVTEKGKDVELRCDPISGHTALYWYRQSLGQGLEFLIYFQGNSAPDKSGLPSDRFSAERTGGSVSTLTIQRTQQEDSAVYLCASSLVAGKEEQYFGPGTRLTVT.

This clonotype appeared a single time. A much larger clone sits a single nucleotide away, making a read error possible. J is TRBJ1-4 and V is TRBV28; maybe TRBD1 (6 bases). The CDR3 totals 14 residues. Germline CDR1 and CDR2: MDHEN and SYDVKM. CDR3 in amino acids: CASSLAGVDEILFF. DNA for the CDR3: TGTGCCAGCAGTTTGGCAGGGGTGGATGAAATACTGTTTTTT.

There are many counts of this clonotype. The chain has TRBV3-1 and TRBJ2-3; TRBD2 aligns across 15 bases. Trimming cost V 2 bases and J 6 bases; bases outside gene matches: 6. Germline CDR1 and CDR2: LGHDT and YNNKEL (reference sequence). The CDR3 runs to 17 residues. The CDR3 here is CASSQTGTSGGRDTQYF. The CDR3 DNA sequence: TGTGCCAGCAGCCAAACCGGGACTAGCGGGGGGAGGGATACGCAGTATTTT.

This clonotype was observed at least ten times. The rearrangement links TRBV6-2 or TRBV6-3 to TRBJ2-7, with no clear D. The V gene lost 2 bases and the J gene lost 7 bases, with 12 bases spanning the gap. From germline, CDR1 is MNHEY and CDR2 SVGEGT. CDR3 length equals 13 residues. This chain's CDR3 is CASSYRPLGEQYF. The CDR3 DNA reads as TGTGCCAGCAGTTACCGGCCATTGGGGGAGCAGTACTTC.

This clonotype has a count of ten or more. The J gene is TRBJ1-5, the V gene TRBV24-1; D remains unclear. Between the trimmed V and J ends, which lost 5 bases and 4 bases, there was a span of 5 bases. Germline V gives CDR1 KGHDR, CDR2 SFDVKD. The CDR3 is 12 residues long. The CDR3 DNA is TGTGCCACCAGTGCTGGTAATCAGCCCCAGCATTTT. It specifies CATSAGNQPQHF.

This clonotype appeared many times. The genes are TRBV7-9 and TRBJ1-1, with D perhaps matching TRBD1 (5 bases). In germline, CDR1 is SEHNR, CDR2 FQNEAQ (reference sequence). Trimming left V 2 bases short and J 0 bases short, with 10 bases between. The CDR3 loop spans 15 amino acids. The CDR3 is CASSLIQGMNTEAFF. As DNA, the CDR3 is TGTGCCAGCAGCTTAATTCAGGGAATGAACACTGAAGCTTTCTTT.

The V call is TRBV19, the J call TRBJ2-7, with no clear D. The CDR3 is 13 residues long. Looked up from germline, CDR1 is LNHDA and CDR2 is SQIVND (reference sequence). Trimming shortened V by 3 bases and J by 3 bases, and 9 bases separated the two germline ends. In DNA, the CDR3 is TGTGCCAGTAGTATTAACACTCTCTACGAGCAGTACTTC. Translation gives CASSINTLYEQYF.

This clonotype has at least ten counts. The genes are TRBV6-5 and TRBJ1-1; D possibly corresponds to TRBD1 (5 bases). The length of the CDR3 is 14 residues. The V end was cut by 2 bases, the J end by 3 bases, with 10 bases between. The germline V gene has CDR1 MNHEY and CDR2 SVGAGI. Here the CDR3 reads CASSYRRDYTEAFF. The DNA for the CDR3 is TGTGCCAGCAGTTACCGTCGGGACTACACTGAAGCTTTCTTT.

In this sample, this clonotype turned up once. A much larger clone lies one base from this, so it may be a read error. V and J are TRBV12-3 or TRBV12-4 and TRBJ2-5; 8 nucleotides match TRBD2. The CDR3 is made up of 17 amino acids. Trimming took 7 bases from V and 1 from J; bases not matched to a gene: 14. In nucleotides, the CDR3 is TGTGCCAGCAATTTTGATGGGACTAGAACATCCCAAGAGACCCAGTACTTC. This gives the protein CASNFDGTRTSQETQYF.

The chain has TRBV19 and TRBJ2-7; TRBD1 matches 10 bases. CDR3 size: 16 residues. V lost 5 bases, J lost 3 bases, and 10 bases stayed unmatched. Germline CDR1 reads LNHDA; CDR2 reads SQIVND (reference sequence). The CDR3 DNA follows: TGTGCCAGTAGTTTCCGGGACAGGGGCGAAGACTACGAGCAGTACTTC. Amino acid sequence: CASSFRDRGEDYEQYF.

V and J are TRBV27 and TRBJ2-7; D might be TRBD2 (7 bases). Trimming took 10 bases from V and 2 from J, leaving 15 bases between them. Germline values: CDR1 MNHEY, CDR2 SMNVEV (reference sequence). The CDR3 is made up of 13 amino acids. CDR3 amino acids: CATRRGLTYEQYF. DNA of the CDR3: TGTGCCACCAGGCGGGGGCTAACCTACGAGCAGTACTTC.

This clonotype occurred a few times. This sequence joins TRBV12-3 or TRBV12-4 and TRBJ2-3; TRBD1 agrees at 8 bases. Trimming at V came to 5 bases and at J to 7 bases, leaving 20 bases not matched to a gene. The CDR3 contains 18 residues. The DNA for the CDR3 is TGTGCCAGCAGTCGAACGCTGGCGGGCAGGGGGCCCCGTAATACGCAGTATTTT. Translation gives CASSRTLAGRGPRNTQYF.

As for this clonotype: This clone may be a read error of a much larger clone one base away. V is TRBV24-1 and J is TRBJ2-2, with D possibly TRBD2 on 5 matching bases. The V gene's germline CDR1 is KGHDR and CDR2 SFDVKD. CDR3 length: 11 residues. CDR3 in DNA: TGTTCCACCGGGGACACCGGGGAGCTGTTTTTT. This translates into CSTGDTGELFF.

Worth noting for this clonotype: A much larger clone is a single base away; this may be a read error. The V gene is TRBV5-4, the J gene TRBJ2-3; D may be TRBD2 (6 bases). The CDR3 is 14 residues long. The germline CDR1 and CDR2 sequences are SGHNT and YYREEE (reference sequence). The CDR3 here is CASSRWISGDTRYF. DNA for the CDR3: TGTGCCAGCAGCCGATGGATTAGCGGAGATACGCGGTATTTT.

This clonotype has at least ten counts. The chain links TRBV24-1 to TRBJ2-2; D might be TRBD1 (5 bases). Deletions cut 11 bases from V and 0 bases from J, with 9 bases between. The CDR3 is made up of 13 amino acids. The V gene's germline CDR1 is KGHDR and CDR2 SFDVKD. CDR3 DNA: TGTGCCAGCGCGGACACGAACACCGGGGAGCTGTTTTTT. Protein: CASADTNTGELFF.

This clonotype was found many times. CDR3 DNA sequence: TGTGCCAGCAGCCCGACGACCGGGGAGACAGATACGCAGTATTTT. Amino acid sequence: CASSPTTGETDTQYF. The chain links TRBV7-6 to TRBJ2-3; D possibly corresponds to TRBD2 (5 bases). Germline CDR1 reads SGHVS; CDR2 reads FNYEAQ. The V end was cut by 5 bases, the J end by 3 bases, with 15 bases between. The length of the CDR3 is 15 residues.